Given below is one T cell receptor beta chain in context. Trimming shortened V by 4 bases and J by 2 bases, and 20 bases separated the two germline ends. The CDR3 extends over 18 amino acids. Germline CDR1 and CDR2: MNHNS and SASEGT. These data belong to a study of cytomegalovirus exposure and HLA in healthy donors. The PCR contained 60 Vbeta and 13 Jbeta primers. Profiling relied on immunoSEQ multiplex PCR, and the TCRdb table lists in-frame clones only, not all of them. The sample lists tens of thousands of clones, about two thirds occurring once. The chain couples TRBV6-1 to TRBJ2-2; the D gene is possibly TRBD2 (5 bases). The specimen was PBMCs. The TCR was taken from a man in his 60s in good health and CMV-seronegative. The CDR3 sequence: CASSAPPRRGLNTGELFF. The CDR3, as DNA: TGTGCCAGCAGTGCCCCCCCAAGGCGCGGGCTTAACACCGGGGAGCTGTTTTTT.